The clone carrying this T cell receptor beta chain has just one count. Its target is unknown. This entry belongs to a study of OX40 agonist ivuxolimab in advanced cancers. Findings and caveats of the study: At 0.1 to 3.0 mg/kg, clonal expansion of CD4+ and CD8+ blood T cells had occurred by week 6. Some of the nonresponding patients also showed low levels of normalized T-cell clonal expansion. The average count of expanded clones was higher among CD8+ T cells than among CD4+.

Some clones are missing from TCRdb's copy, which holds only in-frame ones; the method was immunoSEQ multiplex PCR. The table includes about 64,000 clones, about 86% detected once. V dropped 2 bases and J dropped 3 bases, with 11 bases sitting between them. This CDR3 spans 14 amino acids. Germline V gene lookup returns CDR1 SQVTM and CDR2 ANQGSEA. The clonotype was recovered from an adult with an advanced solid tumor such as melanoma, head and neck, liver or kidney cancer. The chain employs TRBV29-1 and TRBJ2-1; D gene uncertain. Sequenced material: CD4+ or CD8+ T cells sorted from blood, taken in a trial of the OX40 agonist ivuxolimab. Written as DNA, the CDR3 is TGCAGCGTTGAAATTGGGGTGGTCTACAATGAGCAGTTCTTC. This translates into CSVEIGVVYNEQFF.